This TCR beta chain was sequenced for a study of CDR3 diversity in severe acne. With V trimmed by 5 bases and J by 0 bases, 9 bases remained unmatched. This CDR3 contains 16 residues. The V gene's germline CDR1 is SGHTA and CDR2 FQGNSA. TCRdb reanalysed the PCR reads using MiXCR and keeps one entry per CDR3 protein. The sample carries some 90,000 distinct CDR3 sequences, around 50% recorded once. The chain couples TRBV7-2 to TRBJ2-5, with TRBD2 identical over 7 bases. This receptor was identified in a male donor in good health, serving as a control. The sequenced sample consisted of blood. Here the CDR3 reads CASSPSGEGYQETQYF. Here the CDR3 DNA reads TGTGCCAGCAGCCCATCGGGGGAGGGATACCAAGAGACCCAGTACTTC.